This T cell receptor (beta chain) was documented in a study of molecular identifiers for immune sequencing clone quantification. V lost 7 bases and J 4 bases, leaving 14 bases between the germline ends. The CDR3 sequence is 13 residues long. Germline V gene sequence: CDR1 SGDLS, CDR2 YYNGEE. Points from the study as a whole: Over 99% of effector molecules, yet under 1% of naive-cell molecules, were held by clones above 20 RNA copies. Among one million naive cells, spiked Jurkat TCR RNA from a single cell was reportedly detectable.

TCRdb fed the PCR reads into MiXCR, producing one record per CDR3 protein. The data show hundreds of thousands of distinct CDR3 sequences, 25% seen once. Source material for naive CD8 libraries was roughly 19,000 to 1,000,000 sorted cells, with 10%, 30% or 50% RNA. Naive CD8 T cells were sorted as CD8+CD4-CCR7+CD45RA+. As to this clonotype: Its antigen is unidentified.

This TCR came from a human donor in good health. Some libraries in this study had Jurkat cell RNA spiked in. The chain uses TRBV9 and TRBJ1-2; the D gene is possibly TRBD1 (5 bases). The sequenced sample was naive CD8+ T cells from blood, with Jurkat cell RNA spiked in. Subset indicated: FACS-sorted CD8+CD4-CCR7+CD45RA+ naive T cells. CDR3 DNA sequence: TGTGCCAGCCTGGGATCGGGGGTCTATGGCTACACCTTC. It codes for CASLGSGVYGYTF.